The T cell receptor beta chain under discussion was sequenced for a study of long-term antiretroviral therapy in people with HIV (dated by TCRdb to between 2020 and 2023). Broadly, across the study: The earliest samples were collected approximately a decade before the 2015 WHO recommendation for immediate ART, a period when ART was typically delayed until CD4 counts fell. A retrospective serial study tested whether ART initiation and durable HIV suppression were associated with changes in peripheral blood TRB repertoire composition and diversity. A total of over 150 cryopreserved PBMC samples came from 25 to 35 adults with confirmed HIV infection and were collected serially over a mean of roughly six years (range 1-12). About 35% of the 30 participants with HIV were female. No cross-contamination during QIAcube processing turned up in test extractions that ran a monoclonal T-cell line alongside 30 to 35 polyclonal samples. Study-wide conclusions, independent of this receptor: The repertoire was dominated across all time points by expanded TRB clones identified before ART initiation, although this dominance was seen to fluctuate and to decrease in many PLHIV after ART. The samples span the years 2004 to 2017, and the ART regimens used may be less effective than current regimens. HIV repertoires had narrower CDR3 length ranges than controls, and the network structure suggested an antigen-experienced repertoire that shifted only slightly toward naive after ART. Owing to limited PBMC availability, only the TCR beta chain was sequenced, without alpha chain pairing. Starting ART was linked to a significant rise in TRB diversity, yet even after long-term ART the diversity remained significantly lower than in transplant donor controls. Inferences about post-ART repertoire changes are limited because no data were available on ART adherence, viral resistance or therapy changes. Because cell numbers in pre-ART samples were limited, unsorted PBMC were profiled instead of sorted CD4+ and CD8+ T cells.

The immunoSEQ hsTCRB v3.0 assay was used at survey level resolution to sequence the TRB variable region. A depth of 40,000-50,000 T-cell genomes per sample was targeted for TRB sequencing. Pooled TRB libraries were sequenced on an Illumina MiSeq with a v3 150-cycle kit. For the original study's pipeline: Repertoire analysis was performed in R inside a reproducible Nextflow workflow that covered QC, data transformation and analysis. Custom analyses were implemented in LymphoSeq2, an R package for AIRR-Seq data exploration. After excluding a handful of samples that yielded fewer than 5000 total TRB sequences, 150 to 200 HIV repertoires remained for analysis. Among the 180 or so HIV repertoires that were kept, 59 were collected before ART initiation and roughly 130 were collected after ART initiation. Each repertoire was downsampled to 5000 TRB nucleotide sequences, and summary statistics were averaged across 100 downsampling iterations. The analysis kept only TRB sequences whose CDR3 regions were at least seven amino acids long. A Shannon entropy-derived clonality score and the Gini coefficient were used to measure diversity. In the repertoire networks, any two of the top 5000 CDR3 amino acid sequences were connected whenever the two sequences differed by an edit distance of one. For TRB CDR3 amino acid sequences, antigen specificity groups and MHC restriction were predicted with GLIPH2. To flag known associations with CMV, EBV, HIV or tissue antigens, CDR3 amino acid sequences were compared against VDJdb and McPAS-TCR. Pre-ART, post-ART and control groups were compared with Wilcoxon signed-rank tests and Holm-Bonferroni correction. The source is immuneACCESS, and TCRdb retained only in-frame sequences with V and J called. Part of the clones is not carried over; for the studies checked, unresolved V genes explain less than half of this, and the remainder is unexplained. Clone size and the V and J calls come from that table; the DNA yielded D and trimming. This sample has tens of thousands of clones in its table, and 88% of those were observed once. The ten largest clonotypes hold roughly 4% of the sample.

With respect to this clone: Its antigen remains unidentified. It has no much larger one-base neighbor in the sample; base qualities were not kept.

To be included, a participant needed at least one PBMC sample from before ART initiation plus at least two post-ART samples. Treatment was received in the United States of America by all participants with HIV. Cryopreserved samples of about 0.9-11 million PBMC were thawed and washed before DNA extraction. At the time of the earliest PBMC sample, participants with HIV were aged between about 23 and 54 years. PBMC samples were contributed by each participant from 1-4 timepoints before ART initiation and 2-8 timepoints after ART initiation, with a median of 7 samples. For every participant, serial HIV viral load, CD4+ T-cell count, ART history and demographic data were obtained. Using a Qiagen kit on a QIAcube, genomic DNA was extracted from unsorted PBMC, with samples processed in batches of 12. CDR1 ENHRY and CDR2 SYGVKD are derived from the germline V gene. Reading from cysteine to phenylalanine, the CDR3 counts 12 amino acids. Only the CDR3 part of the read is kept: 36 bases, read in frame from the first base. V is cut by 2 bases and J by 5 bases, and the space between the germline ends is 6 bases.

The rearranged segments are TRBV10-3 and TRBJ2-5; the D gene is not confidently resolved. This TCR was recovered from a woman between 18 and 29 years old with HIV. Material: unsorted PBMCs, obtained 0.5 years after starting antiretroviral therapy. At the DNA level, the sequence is TGTGCCATCAGTGAGCTTGGTGAGACCCAGTACTTC. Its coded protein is CAISELGETQYF.